This T cell receptor (beta chain) was captured by sequencing in a study of blood T cell repertoires in COVID-19. Only in-frame clones appear in the TCRdb table, and some are missing; sequencing was by immunoSEQ multiplex PCR. The sample contains around 170,000 clones, over 65% of which appear only once. This receptor was taken from a woman older than 75 with acute or convalescent COVID-19. The sequenced sample was peripheral blood.

The CDR3 bases are TGCGCCAGCAGGCAGGGGGACAAAGAGACCCAGTACTTC. This encodes CASRQGDKETQYF. V and J are TRBV5-1 and TRBJ2-5, with TRBD1 matching over 7 bases. The CDR3 runs to 13 residues. V was clipped by 5 bases and J by 3 bases; unmatched bases: 4. CDR1 is SGHRS, CDR2 YFSETQ, per germline.